This T cell receptor (beta chain) was identified in a study of CD8 T cells in Susac syndrome. Study observations and caveats: The study admitted that it had a relatively small number of individuals in its TCR sequencing and HLA analysis.

Details on this clonotype: Its target is not known.

When the RNA was reverse transcribed, random hexamers were used with an input of roughly 0.45 to 1 ug. The amplification used immunoSEQ multiplex PCR on TCR beta CDR3; it spanned 54 Vbeta and 13 Jbeta. From the immunoSEQ multiplex PCR reads, TCRdb called clonotypes with MiXCR, one entry per CDR3 protein. This sample carries just over 300,000 distinct CDR3 sequences, about 91% of them seen once, and the ten largest clones take around 0.07%. In germline, CDR1 is SNHLY, CDR2 FYNNEI. Trimming shortened V by 9 bases and J by 6 bases, and 23 bases separated the two germline ends. The CDR3 has 15 residues. In blood CD8+ and CD4+ T cells, TCR beta underwent sequencing.

Sequencing was performed on CD4+ T cells from PBMCs. This TCR was recovered from a human donor with multiple sclerosis. J is TRBJ2-5 and V is TRBV2, with TRBD2 as a possible D gene (6 bases). In DNA, the CDR3 is TGTGCCAGTGGTGGGGAGCTCGGGAGTACAAAGACCCAGTACTTC. Translated: CASGGELGSTKTQYF.